This record looks at one T cell receptor (beta chain) sequence and its context. This clone was counted a single time. Its antigen is currently not known. No quality values exist for individual bases; no much larger clone is one base distant. Trimming removed 4 bases from V and 2 bases from J, leaving 20 bases between the germline ends. Taken from the germline V gene, the CDR1 and CDR2 loops are SGHRS and YFSETQ. The CDR3 spans 17 residues, from the cysteine through the phenylalanine. Left in the record is the CDR3 DNA by itself, 51 bases read in frame from the first base. Genomic DNA was extracted from sorted cells with the QIAGEN DNeasy Blood and Tissue Kit for TCRbeta CDR3 sequencing. High-throughput TCRbeta CDR3 sequencing was carried out commercially through immunoSEQ, with PCR amplification with bias correction and internal controls included. For the original study's pipeline: Unique productive TCRbeta sequences were defined by CDR3 nucleotide sequence where primers matched, otherwise by CDR3 amino acid sequence with Vbeta and Jbeta genes. As a correction for sorting error, sequences shared between sorted populations at a frequency ratio of 2:1 or less were discarded, and the remaining shared sequences were assigned to the higher population. A sequence counted as donor-reactive if, in CFSE-low cells, the sequence had a frequency of at least 0.01% and was expanded at least 5-fold compared with unstimulated cells. Repertoire divergence was quantified by Jensen-Shannon divergence calculated from the top 100 TCRbeta sequences ranked by frequency. For samples with multiple sequencing runs, sorting error was corrected in each run separately before the runs were combined. TCRdb provides this immuneACCESS table in a form limited to in-frame rearrangements. Some clones are lacking; in checked studies, under half of them reflect an unresolved V gene, and why the rest are absent is not known. The V and J calls and clone size were taken over from that table, and D and trimming were inferred from the DNA. The sample table contains about 110,000 clones; only one count was recorded for around 89% of them. About 0.35% of the sample comes from the top ten.

This specimen belongs to a study of Tregs in tolerant kidney transplant recipients (dated by TCRdb to about 2019). Study-level background: The transplants used related donors along with nonmyeloablative bone marrow transplantation, and in the human trials mixed chimerism was transient. Before combined kidney and bone marrow transplantation, this study identified donor-specific regulatory T cells using TCRbeta sequencing and then followed those same cells after transplant. Points the paper makes about the study in general: The study was limited by small patient numbers, and the findings need validation in larger populations and under other immunosuppression protocols. In tolerant patients, donor-specific Tregs expanded more than Tregs overall, which suggests antigen-driven rather than nonspecific expansion. For some patients, the PCR primers changed as time went on, which meant samples from those patients could not be compared with one another at the nucleotide level. Biological reproducibility was not directly addressed, though technical replication error appeared minimal. Expanding Tregs with activated donor B cells appeared to identify the most biologically relevant and donor-specific TCRbeta repertoire.

In light of the paper, this sample's time point label describes: blood sample drawn before combined kidney and bone marrow transplant. Unstimulated Tregs (CD4+CD25+CD127-), CD4+ non-Tregs (CD4+CD25-), CD4 and CD8 cells were FACS-sorted from thawed PBMCs. Patients were 4 combined kidney and bone marrow transplant recipients from the ITN036ST trial, and only these trial subjects had samples available. Healthy control blood was processed to PBMCs with a Ficoll density gradient and then cryopreserved, whereas patient PBMCs were collected both before and after transplant. The origin of this receptor is a human donor who received a combined kidney and bone marrow transplant. The chain links TRBV5-1 with TRBJ2-3; TRBD2 is a weak D gene call, 5 bases matching. Sequencing was performed on CD4+ T cells from blood, taken before the transplant. The DNA sequence is given as TGCGCCAGCAGCACTTGGCTTTTTAGCGCTTCCACAGATACGCAGTATTTT. Translated, this is CASSTWLFSASTDTQYF.